This section outlines one TCR beta chain sequence together with its context. CDR3 size: 16 residues. V was shortened by 7 bases and J by 2 bases, with 17 bases between the two germline ends. Per germline, CDR1 MGHDK and CDR2 SYGVNS. The PCR had 60 Vbeta and 13 Jbeta primers. The method was immunoSEQ multiplex PCR; TCRdb's version includes in-frame clones alone and lacks a portion of them. Of approximately 150,000 clones in the sample, approximately 81% were seen once. The data derive from a study of cytomegalovirus exposure and HLA in healthy donors. The clonotype comes from a young man in good health and CMV-seropositive. J is TRBJ2-2 and V is TRBV25-1, with D perhaps matching TRBD2 (5 bases). Input material: PBMCs. The CDR3 sequence is CASTLERPINTGELFF. CDR3 nucleotides: TGTGCCAGCACCCTGGAGCGGCCGATAAACACCGGGGAGCTGTTTTTT.